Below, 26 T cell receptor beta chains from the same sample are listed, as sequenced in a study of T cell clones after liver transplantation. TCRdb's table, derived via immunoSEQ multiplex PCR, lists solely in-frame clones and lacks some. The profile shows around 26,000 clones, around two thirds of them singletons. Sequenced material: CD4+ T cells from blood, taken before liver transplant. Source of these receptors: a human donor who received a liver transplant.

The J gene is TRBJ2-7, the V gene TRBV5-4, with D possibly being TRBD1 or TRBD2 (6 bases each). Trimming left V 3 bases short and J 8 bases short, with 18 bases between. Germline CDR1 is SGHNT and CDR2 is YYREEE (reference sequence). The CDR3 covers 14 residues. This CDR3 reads CASSSLLAGGKQYV. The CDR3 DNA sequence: TGTGCCAGCAGCTCTCTGCTCGCCGGGGGCAAGCAGTACGTC.

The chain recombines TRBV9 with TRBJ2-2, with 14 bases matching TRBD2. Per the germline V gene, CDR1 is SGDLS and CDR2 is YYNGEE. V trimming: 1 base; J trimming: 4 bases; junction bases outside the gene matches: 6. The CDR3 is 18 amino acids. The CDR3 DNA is TGTGCCAGCAGCGTATTCGGGACTAGCGGGAGTAGCACCGGGGAGCTGTTTTTT. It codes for CASSVFGTSGSSTGELFF.

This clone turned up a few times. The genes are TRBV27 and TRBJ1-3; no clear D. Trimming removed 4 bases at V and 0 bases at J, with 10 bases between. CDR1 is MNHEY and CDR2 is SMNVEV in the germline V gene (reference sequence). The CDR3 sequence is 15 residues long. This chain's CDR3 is CASSSAWVSGNTIYF. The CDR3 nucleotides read TGTGCCAGCAGTTCGGCGTGGGTCTCTGGAAACACCATATATTTT.

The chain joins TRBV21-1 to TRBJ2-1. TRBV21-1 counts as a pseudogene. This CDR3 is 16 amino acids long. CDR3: CASRCKGSWVIDEQFF. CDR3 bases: TGTGCCAGCAGATGCAAGGGATCTTGGGTAATCGATGAGCAGTTCTTC.

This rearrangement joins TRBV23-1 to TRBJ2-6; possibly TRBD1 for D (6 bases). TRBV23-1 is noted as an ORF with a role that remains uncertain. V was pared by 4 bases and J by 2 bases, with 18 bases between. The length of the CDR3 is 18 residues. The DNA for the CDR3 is TGCGCCAGCAGTCTCCTAGGGACACCTATTGCTGGGGCCAACGTCCTGACTTTC. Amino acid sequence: CASSLLGTPIAGANVLTF.

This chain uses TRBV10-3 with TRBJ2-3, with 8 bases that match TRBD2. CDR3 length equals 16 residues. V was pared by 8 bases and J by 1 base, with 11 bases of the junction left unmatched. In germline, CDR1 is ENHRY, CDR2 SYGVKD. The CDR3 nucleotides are TGTGCCATCGGGGTAGCGGGACTCGCTGGCACAGATACGCAGTATTTT. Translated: CAIGVAGLAGTDTQYF.

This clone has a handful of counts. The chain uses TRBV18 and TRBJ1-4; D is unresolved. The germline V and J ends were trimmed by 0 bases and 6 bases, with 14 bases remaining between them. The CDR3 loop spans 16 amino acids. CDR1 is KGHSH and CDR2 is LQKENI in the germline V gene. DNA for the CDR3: TGTGCCAGCTCACCACCGTCAGCTGTGAGGGATGAAAAACTGTTTTTT. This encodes CASSPPSAVRDEKLFF.

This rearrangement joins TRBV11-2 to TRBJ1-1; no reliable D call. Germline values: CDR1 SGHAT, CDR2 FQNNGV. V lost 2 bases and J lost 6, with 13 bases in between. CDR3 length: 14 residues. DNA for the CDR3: TGTGCCAGCAGCTTAAATATAGGGAGATCTGAAGCTTTCTTT. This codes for CASSLNIGRSEAFF.

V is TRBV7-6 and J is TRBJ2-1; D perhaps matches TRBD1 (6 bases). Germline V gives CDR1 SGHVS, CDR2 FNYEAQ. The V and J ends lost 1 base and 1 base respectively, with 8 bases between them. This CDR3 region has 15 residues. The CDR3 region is CASSLEQGSYNEQFF. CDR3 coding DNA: TGTGCCAGCAGCTTAGAACAGGGTTCCTACAATGAGCAGTTCTTC. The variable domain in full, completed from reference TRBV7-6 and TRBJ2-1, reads GAGVSQSPRYKVTKRGQDVALRCDPISGHVSLYWYRQALGQGPEFLTYFNYEAQQDKSGLPNDRFSAERPEGSISTLTIQRTEQRDSAMYRCASSLEQGSYNEQFFGPGTRLTVL.

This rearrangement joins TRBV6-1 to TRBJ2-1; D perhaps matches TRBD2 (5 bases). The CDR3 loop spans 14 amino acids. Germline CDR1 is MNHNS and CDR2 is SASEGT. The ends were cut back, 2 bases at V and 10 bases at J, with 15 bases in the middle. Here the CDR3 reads CASSERLAQGEQFF. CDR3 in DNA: TGTGCCAGCAGTGAAAGGCTAGCCCAAGGGGAGCAGTTCTTC.

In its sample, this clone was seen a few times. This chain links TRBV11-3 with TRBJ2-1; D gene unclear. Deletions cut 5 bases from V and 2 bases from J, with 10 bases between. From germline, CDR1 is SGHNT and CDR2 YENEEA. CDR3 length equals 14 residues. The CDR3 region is CASSPLSTYNEQFF. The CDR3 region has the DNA TGTGCCAGCAGCCCCCTAAGTACCTACAATGAGCAGTTCTTC.

Here the CDR3 reads CASSTASGEKLFF. The CDR3 DNA sequence: TGTGCCAGTAGCACTGCTTCGGGGGAAAAACTGTTTTTT. The V gene is TRBV19, the J gene TRBJ1-4, with D hard to call. The V end was cut by 6 bases, the J end by 8 bases, with 13 bases between. From germline, CDR1 is LNHDA and CDR2 SQIVND (reference sequence). The CDR3 spans 13 residues. The whole variable domain, remainder taken from reference TRBV19 and TRBJ1-4, is DGGITQSPKYLFRKEGQNVTLSCEQNLNHDAMYWYRQDPGQGLRLIYYSQIVNDFQKGDIAEGYSVSREKKESFPLTVTSAQKNPTAFYLCASSTASGEKLFFGSGTQLSVL.

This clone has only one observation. The CDR3 here is CATGRTDIAKNIQYF. DNA of the CDR3: TGTGCCACCGGACGGACAGATATAGCCAAAAACATTCAGTACTTC. The chain joins TRBV28 to TRBJ2-4; D is perhaps TRBD1 (6 bases). V was trimmed by 10 bases and J by 0 bases, leaving 16 bases between them. CDR3 length: 15 amino acids. Germline loops: CDR1 MDHEN, CDR2 SYDVKM.

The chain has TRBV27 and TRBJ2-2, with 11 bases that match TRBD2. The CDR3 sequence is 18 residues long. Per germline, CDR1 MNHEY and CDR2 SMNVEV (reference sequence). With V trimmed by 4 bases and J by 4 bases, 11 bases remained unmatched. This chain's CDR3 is CASSSRASGGPGTGELFF. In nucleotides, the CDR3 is TGTGCCAGCAGTTCCAGGGCTAGCGGGGGGCCCGGCACCGGGGAGCTGTTTTTT.

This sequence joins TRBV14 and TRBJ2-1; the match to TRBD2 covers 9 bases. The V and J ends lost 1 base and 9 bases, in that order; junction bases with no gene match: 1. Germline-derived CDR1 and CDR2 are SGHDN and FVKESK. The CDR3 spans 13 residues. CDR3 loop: CASSQAAGGEQFF. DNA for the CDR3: TGTGCCAGCAGCCAAGCAGCGGGAGGTGAGCAGTTCTTC.

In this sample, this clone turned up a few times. The chain's CDR3 is CASSGLTGGNTEAFF. DNA for the CDR3: TGTGCCAGCAGTGGCCTGACAGGGGGGAACACTGAAGCTTTCTTT. V and J are TRBV6-1 and TRBJ1-1; 9 bases align to TRBD1. This CDR3 spans 15 amino acids. Trimming took 4 bases from V and 1 from J; bases not matched to a gene: 4. Germline CDR1 reads MNHNS; CDR2 reads SASEGT.

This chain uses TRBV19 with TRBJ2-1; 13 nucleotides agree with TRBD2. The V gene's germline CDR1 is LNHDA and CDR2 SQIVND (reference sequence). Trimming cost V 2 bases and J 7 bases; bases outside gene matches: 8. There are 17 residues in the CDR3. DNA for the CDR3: TGTGCCAGTAGTATAAGGCGACTAGCGGGAGGAGGTAATGAGCAGTTCTTC. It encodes CASSIRRLAGGGNEQFF.

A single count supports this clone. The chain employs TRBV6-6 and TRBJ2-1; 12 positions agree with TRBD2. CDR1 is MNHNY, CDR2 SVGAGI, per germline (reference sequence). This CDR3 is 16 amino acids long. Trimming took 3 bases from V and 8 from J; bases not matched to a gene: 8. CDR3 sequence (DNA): TGTGCCAGCAGTTATTGGTCTAGCGGGAGGGGTGATGAGCAGTTCTTC. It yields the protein CASSYWSSGRGDEQFF.

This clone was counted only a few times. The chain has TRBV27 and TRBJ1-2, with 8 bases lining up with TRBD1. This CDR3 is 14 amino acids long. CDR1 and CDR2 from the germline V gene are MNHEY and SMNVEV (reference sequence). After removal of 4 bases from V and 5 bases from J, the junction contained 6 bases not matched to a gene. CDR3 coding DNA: TGTGCCAGCAGTTCGCCCGGGACAGGATATGGCTACACCTTC. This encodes CASSSPGTGYGYTF.

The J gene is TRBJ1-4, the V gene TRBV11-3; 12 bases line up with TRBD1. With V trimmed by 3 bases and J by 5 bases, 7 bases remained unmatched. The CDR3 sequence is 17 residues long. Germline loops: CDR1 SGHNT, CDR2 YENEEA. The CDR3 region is CASSFRGQGAGNEKLFF. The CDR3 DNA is TGTGCCAGCAGCTTCCGGGGACAGGGGGCGGGGAATGAAAAACTGTTTTTT.

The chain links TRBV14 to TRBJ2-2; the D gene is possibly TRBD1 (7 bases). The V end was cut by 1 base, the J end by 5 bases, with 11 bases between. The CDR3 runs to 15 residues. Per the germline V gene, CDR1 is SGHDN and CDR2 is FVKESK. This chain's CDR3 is CASSQGAGGTGELFF. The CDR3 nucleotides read TGTGCCAGCAGCCAAGGTGCAGGGGGGACCGGGGAGCTGTTTTTT.

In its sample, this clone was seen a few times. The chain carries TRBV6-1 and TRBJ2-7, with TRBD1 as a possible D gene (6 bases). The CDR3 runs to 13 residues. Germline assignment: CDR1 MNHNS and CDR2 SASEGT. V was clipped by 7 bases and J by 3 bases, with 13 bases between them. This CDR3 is CASIRQEHYEQYF. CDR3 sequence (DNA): TGTGCCAGCATTAGACAGGAGCACTACGAGCAGTACTTC.

CDR3 loop: CASSPLPGNQPQHF. The DNA of the CDR3 is TGTGCCAGCTCACCCCTCCCCGGCAATCAGCCCCAGCATTTT. This chain uses TRBV18 with TRBJ1-5; D is unclear. This CDR3 has 14 residues. Germline CDR1 reads KGHSH; CDR2 reads LQKENI. V lost 3 bases and J 2 bases, leaving 8 bases between the germline ends.

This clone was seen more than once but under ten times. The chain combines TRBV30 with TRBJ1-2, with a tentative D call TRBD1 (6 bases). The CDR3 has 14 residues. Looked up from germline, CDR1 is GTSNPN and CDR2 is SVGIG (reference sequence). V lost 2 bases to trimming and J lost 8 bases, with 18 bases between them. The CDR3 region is CAWSNHRAVKGYTF. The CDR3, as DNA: TGTGCCTGGAGTAATCACAGGGCGGTGAAGGGCTACACCTTC.

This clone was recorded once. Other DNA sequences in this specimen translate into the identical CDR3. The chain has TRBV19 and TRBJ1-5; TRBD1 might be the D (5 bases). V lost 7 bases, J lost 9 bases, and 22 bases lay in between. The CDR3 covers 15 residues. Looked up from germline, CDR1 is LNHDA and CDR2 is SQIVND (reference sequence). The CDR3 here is CASTPGWGGRTPQHF. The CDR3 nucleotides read TGTGCCAGTACCCCGGGATGGGGGGGGAGGACGCCCCAGCATTTT.

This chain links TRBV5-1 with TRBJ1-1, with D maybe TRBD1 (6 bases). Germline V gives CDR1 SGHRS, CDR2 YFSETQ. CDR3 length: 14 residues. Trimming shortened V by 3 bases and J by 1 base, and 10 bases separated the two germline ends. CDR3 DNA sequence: TGCGCCAGCAGCTGGGGGCAGGAGAACACTGAAGCTTTCTTT. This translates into CASSWGQENTEAFF. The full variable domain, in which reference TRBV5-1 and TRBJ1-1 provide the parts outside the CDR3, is KAGVTQTPRYLIKTRGQQVTLSCSPISGHRSVSWYQQTPGQGLQFLFEYFSETQRNKGNFPGRFSGRQFSNSRSEMNVSTLELGDSALYLCASSWGQENTEAFFGQGTRLTVV.